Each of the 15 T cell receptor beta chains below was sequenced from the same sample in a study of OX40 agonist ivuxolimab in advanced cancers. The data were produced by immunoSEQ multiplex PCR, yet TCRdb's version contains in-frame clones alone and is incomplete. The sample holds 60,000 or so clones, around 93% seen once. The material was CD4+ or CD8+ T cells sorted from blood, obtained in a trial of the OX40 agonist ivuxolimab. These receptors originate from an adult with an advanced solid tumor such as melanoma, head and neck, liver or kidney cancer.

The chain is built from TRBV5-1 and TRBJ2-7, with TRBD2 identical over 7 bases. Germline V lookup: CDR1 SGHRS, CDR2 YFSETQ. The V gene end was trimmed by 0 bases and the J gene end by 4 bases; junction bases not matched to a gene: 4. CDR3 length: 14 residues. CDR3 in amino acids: CASSLDGRSYEQYF. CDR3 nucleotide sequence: TGCGCCAGCAGCTTGGACGGGAGGTCGTACGAGCAGTACTTC.

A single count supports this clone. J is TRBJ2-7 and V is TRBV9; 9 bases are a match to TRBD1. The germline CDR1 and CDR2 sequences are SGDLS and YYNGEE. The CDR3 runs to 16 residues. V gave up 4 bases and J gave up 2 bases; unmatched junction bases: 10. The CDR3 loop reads CASSPPGTGPAYEQYF. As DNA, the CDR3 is TGTGCCAGCAGCCCTCCCGGGACAGGGCCGGCCTACGAGCAGTACTTC.

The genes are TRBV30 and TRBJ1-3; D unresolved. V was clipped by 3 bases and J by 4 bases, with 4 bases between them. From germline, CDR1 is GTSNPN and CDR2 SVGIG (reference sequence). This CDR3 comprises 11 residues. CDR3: CAWSLGNTIYF. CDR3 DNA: TGTGCCTGGAGCCTAGGAAACACCATATATTTT.

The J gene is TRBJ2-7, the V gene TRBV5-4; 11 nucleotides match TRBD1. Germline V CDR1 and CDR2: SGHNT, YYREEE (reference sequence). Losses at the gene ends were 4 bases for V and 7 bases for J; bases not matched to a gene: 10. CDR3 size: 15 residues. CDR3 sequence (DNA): TGTGCCAGCAGCGCATTCGCGGACAGGGGGCAAGAGCAGTACTTC. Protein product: CASSAFADRGQEQYF.

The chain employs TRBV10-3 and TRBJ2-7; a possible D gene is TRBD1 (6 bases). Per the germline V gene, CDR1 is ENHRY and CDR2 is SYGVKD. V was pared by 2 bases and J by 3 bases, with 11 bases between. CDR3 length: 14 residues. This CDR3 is CAISEPGTLYEQYF. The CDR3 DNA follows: TGTGCCATCAGTGAGCCTGGGACACTCTACGAGCAGTACTTC.

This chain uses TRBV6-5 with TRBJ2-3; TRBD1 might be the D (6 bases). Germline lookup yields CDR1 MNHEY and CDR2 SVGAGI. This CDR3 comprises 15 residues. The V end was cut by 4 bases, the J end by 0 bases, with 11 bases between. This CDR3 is CASSFYRDSTDTQYF. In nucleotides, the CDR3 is TGTGCCAGCAGTTTTTACAGGGATAGCACAGATACGCAGTATTTT.

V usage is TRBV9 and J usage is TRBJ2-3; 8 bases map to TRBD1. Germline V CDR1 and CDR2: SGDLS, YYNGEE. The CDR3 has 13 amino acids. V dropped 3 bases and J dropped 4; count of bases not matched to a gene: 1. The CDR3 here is CASSGTGPDTQYF. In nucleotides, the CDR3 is TGTGCCAGCAGCGGGACAGGGCCAGATACGCAGTATTTT.

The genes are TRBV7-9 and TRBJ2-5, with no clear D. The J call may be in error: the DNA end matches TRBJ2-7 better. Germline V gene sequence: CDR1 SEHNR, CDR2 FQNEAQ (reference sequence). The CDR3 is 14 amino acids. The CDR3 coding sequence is TGTGCCAGCAGCTTGCTGGACGGATTCTACGAGCAGTACTTC. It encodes CASSLLDGFYEQYF.

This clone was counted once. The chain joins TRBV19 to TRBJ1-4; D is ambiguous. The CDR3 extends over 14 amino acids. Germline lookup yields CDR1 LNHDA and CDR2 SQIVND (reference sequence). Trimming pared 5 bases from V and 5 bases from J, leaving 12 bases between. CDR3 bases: TGTGCCAGTAGTCGCGGACGGGTAAATGAAAAACTGTTTTTT. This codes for CASSRGRVNEKLFF.

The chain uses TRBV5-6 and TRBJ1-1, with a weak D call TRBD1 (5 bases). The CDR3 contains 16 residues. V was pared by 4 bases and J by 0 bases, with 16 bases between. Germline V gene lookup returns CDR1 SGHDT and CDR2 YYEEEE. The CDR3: CASSPWGGHLNTEAFF. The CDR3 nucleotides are TGTGCCAGCAGCCCCTGGGGTGGACACTTGAACACTGAAGCTTTCTTT. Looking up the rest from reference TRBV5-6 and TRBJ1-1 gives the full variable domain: DAGVTQSPTHLIKTRGQQVTLRCSPKSGHDTVSWYQQALGQGPQFIFQYYEEEERQRGNFPDRFSGHQFPNYSSELNVNALLLGDSALYLCASSPWGGHLNTEAFFGQGTRLTVV.

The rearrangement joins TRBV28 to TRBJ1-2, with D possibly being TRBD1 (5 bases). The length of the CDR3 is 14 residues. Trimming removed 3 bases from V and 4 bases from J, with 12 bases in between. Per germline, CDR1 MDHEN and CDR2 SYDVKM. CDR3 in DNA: TGTGCCAGCAGTTTCCCGACCGGGGGCTATGGCTACACCTTC. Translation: CASSFPTGGYGYTF.

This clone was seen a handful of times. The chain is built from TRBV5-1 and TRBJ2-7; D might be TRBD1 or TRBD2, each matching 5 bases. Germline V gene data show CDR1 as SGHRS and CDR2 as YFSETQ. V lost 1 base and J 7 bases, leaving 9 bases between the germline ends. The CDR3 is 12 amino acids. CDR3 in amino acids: CASSLFWGEQYF. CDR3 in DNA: TGCGCCAGCAGCTTGTTTTGGGGGGAGCAGTACTTC. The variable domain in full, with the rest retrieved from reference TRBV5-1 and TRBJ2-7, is KAGVTQTPRYLIKTRGQQVTLSCSPISGHRSVSWYQQTPGQGLQFLFEYFSETQRNKGNFPGRFSGRQFSNSRSEMNVSTLELGDSALYLCASSLFWGEQYFGPGTRLTVT.

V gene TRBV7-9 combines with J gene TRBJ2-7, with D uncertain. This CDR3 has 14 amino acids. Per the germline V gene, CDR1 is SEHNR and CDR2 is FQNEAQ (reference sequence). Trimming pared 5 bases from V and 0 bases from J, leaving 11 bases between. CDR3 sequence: CASSPHGRSYEQYF. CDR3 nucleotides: TGTGCCAGCAGCCCTCACGGCCGCTCCTACGAGCAGTACTTC. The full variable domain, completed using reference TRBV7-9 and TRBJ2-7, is DTGVSQNPRHKITKRGQNVTFRCDPISEHNRLYWYRQTLGQGPEFLTYFQNEAQLEKSRLLSDRFSAERPKGSFSTLEIQRTEQGDSAMYLCASSPHGRSYEQYFGPGTRLTVT.

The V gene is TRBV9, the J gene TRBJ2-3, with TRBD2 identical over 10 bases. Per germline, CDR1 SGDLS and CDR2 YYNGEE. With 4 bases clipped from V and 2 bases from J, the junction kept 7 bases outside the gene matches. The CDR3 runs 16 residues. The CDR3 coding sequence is TGTGCCAGCAGCAACGAACTAGCGGGGTACACAGATACGCAGTATTTT. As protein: CASSNELAGYTDTQYF. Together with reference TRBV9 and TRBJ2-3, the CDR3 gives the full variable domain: DSGVTQTPKHLITATGQRVTLRCSPRSGDLSVYWYQQSLDQGLQFLIQYYNGEERAKGNILERFSAQQFPDLHSELNLSSLELGDSALYFCASSNELAGYTDTQYFGPGTRLTVL.

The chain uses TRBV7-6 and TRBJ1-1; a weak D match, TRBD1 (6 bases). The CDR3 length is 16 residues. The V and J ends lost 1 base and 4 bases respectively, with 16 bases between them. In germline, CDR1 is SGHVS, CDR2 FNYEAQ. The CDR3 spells CASSLGRTGRGTEAFF. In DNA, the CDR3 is TGTGCCAGCAGCTTAGGGAGAACAGGGAGGGGCACTGAAGCTTTCTTT.